A selection of T cell receptor beta chains follows, all from one sample in a study of cytomegalovirus exposure and HLA in healthy donors. The assay was immunoSEQ multiplex PCR, and TCRdb's table has in-frame clones only and misses some. The sample has around 150,000 clones, roughly 80% seen once; the top ten hold around 3.5%. The specimen was PBMCs. The receptors derive from a young man in good health and CMV-seropositive. CDR3s include the opening cysteine and the closing phenylalanine or tryptophan.

>TRBV5-6|TRBJ1-6
CASSPGHLLDSPLHF
>TRBV4-1|TRBJ1-1
CASSQDWSKLSETGNTEAFF
>TRBV18|TRBJ2-7
CASSPPQGYEQYF
>TRBV4-3|TRBJ2-3
CASSQDVAGVTDTQYF
>TRBV10-3|TRBJ2-5
CAISRLADETQYF
>TRBV7-2|TRBJ2-2
CASSRGLPTGELFF
>TRBV19|TRBJ2-2
CASSTRTGETGELFF
>TRBV19|TRBJ2-7
CASSNHYEQYF
>TRBV6-5|TRBJ1-2
CASSRDSYGYTF
>TRBV5-1|TRBJ2-6
CASSFGISGANVLTF
>TRBV30|TRBJ2-5
CAWSGGQSTQYF
>TRBV7-9|TRBJ2-5
CASTPRGADRYQETQYF
>TRBV6-1|TRBJ1-4
CASSGPPGEKLFF
>TRBV19|TRBJ2-7
CATSVSYEQYF
>TRBV5-8|TRBJ2-1
CASSLGLAPWNEQFF
>TRBV6-1|TRBJ1-2
CASSETDSDFYGYTF
>TRBV7-6|TRBJ2-3
CASSPWRGEDTQYF
>TRBV30|TRBJ2-7
CAWRGDSQRREQYF
>TRBV6-5|TRBJ2-7
CASRTSGDSSYEQYF
>TRBV6-1|TRBJ1-5
CASSGSTGSNQPQHF
>TRBV28|TRBJ1-2
CASSIPGGNYGYTF
>TRBV30|TRBJ1-2
CAWRTANYGYTF
>TRBV19|TRBJ1-6
CASSPREVVGYSPLHF
>TRBV27|TRBJ2-6
CASSLFPGPHSGANVLTF
>TRBV5-1|TRBJ1-6
CASSHAGLESLHF
>TRBV28|TRBJ2-1
CASSSLAGGSYNEQFF
>TRBV4-1|TRBJ2-7
CASSQENPLAALMYEQYF
>TRBV7-2|TRBJ2-3
CASSLELAGGGDTQYF
>TRBV5-1|TRBJ2-5
CASASLAGGGETQYF
>TRBV6-1|TRBJ1-6
CASSEQNNSPLHF
>TRBV28|TRBJ2-3
CATADRGISDTQYF
>TRBV7-2|TRBJ1-3
CASSRQGSSGNTIYF
>TRBV30|TRBJ2-7
CAWSVGGGLSYEQYF
>TRBV5-6|TRBJ2-2
CASSLATGANTGELFF
>TRBV7-9|TRBJ1-6
CASSLAGGSSPLHF
>TRBV10-3|TRBJ1-1
CAISDAEEGGTEAFF
>TRBV29-1|TRBJ2-2
CSSVGGTGELFF
>TRBV2|TRBJ1-4
CASIRGRNEKLFF
>TRBV7-6|TRBJ2-3
CASSSDMAPDTQYF
>TRBV20-1|TRBJ2-1
CSARGGHEQFF